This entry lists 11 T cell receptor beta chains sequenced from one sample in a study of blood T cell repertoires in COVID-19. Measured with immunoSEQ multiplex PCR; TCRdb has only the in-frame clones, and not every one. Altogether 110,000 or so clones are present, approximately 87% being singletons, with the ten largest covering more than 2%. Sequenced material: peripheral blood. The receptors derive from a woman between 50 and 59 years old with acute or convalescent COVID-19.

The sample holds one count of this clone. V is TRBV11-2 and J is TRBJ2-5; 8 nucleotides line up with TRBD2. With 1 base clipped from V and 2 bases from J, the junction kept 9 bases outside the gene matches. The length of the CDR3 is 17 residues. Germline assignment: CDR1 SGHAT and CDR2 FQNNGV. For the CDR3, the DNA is TGTGCCAGCAGCTTAGGGCCAGCGGGGGTTATACAAGAGACCCAGTACTTC. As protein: CASSLGPAGVIQETQYF. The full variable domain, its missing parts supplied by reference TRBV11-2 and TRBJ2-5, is EAGVAQSPRYKIIEKRQSVAFWCNPISGHATLYWYQQILGQGPKLLIQFQNNGVVDDSQLPKDRFSAERLKGVDSTLKIQPAKLEDSAVYLCASSLGPAGVIQETQYFGPGTRLLVL.

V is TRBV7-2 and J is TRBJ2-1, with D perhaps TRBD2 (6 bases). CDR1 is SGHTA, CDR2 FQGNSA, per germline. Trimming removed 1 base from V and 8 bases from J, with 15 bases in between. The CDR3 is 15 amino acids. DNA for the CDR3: TGTGCCAGCAGCTTAGGCGGGGATTTGCAATATGAGCAGTTCTTC. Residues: CASSLGGDLQYEQFF.

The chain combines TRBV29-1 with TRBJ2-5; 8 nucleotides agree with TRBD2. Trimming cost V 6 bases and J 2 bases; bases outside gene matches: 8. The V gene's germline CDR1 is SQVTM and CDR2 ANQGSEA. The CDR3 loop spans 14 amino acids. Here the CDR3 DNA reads TGCAGCGTGGAGCGGGAGAATGCACAAGAGACCCAGTACTTC. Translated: CSVERENAQETQYF. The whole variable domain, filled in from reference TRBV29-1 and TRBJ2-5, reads SAVISQKPSRDICQRGTSLTIQCQVDSQVTMMFWYRQQPGQSLTLIATANQGSEATYESGFVIDKFPISRPNLTFSTLTVSNMSPEDSSIYLCSVERENAQETQYFGPGTRLLVL.

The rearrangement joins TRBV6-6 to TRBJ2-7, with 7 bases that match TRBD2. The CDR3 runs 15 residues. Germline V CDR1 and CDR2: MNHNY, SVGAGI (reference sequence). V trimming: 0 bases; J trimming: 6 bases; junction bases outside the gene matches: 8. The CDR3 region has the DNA TGTGCCAGCAGTTACTCGATATTGCGGGAGAGCGAGCAGTACTTC. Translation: CASSYSILRESEQYF.

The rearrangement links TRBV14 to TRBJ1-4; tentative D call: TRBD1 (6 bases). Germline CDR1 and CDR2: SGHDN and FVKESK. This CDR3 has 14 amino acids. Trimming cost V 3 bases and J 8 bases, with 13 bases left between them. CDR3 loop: CASSHLGAREKLFF. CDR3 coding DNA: TGTGCCAGCAGCCACTTGGGGGCGAGGGAAAAACTGTTTTTT.

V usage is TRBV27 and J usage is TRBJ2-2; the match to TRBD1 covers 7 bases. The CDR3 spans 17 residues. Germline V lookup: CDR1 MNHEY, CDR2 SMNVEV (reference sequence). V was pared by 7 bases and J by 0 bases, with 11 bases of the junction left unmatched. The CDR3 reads CASTSPNRGANTGELFF. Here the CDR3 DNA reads TGTGCCAGCACCTCGCCTAACAGGGGAGCGAACACCGGGGAGCTGTTTTTT.

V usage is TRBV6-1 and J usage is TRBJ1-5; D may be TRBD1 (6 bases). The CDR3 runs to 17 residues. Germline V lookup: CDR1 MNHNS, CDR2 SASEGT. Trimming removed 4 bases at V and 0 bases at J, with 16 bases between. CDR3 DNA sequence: TGTGCCAGCAGTGCCCAACAGGGATCCTATAGCAATCAGCCCCAGCATTTT. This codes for CASSAQQGSYSNQPQHF.

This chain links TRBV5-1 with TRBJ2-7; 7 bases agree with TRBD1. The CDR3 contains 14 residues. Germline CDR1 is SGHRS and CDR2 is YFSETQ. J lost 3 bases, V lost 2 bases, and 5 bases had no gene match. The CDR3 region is CASSLSGGSYEQYF. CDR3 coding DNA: TGCGCCAGCAGCTTATCAGGGGGTAGCTACGAGCAGTACTTC.

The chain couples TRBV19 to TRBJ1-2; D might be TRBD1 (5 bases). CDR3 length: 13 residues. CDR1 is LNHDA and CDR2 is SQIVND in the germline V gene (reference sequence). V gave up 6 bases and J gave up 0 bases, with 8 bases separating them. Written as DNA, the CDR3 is TGTGCCAGTAGCCAGGACACTAACTATGGCTACACCTTC. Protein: CASSQDTNYGYTF. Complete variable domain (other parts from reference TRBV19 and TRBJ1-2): DGGITQSPKYLFRKEGQNVTLSCEQNLNHDAMYWYRQDPGQGLRLIYYSQIVNDFQKGDIAEGYSVSREKKESFPLTVTSAQKNPTAFYLCASSQDTNYGYTFGSGTRLTVV.

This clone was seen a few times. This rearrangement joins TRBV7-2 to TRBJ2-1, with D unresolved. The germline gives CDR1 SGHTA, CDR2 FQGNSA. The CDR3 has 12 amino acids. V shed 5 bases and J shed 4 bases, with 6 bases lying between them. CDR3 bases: TGTGCCAGCAGCCTACGATACAATGAGCAGTTCTTC. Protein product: CASSLRYNEQFF. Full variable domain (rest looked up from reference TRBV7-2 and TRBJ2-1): GAGVSQSPSNKVTEKGKDVELRCDPISGHTALYWYRQSLGQGLEFLIYFQGNSAPDKSGLPSDRFSAERTGGSVSTLTIQRTQQEDSAVYLCASSLRYNEQFFGPGTRLTVL.

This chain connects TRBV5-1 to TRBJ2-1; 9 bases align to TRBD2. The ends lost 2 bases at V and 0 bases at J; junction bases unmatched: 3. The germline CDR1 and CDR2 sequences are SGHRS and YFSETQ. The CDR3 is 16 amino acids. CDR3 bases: TGCGCCAGCAGCTTAGCGGGGGGCCTCTCCTACAATGAGCAGTTCTTC. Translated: CASSLAGGLSYNEQFF.